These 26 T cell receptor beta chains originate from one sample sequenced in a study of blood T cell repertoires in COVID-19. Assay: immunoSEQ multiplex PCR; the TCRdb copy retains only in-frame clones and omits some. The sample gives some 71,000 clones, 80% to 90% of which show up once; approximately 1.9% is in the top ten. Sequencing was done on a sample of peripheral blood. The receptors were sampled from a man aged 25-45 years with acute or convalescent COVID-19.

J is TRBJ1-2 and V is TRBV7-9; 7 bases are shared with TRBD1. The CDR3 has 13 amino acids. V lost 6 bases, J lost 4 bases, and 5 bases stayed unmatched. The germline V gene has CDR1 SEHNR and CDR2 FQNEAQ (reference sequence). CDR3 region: CASSLGTAYGYTF. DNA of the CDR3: TGTGCCAGCAGTCTCGGGACAGCCTATGGCTACACCTTC.

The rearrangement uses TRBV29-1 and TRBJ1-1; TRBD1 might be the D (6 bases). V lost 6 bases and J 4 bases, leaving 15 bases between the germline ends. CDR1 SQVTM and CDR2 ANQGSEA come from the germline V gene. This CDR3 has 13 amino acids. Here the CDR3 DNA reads TGCAGCGTGTATCGGGGAGGGGGCACTGAAGCTTTCTTT. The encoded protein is CSVYRGGGTEAFF.

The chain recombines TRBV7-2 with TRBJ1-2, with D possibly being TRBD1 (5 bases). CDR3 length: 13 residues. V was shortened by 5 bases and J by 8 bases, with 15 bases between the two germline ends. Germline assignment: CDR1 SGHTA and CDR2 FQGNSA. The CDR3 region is CASSLSREDGYTF. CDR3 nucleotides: TGTGCCAGCAGCCTATCCAGGGAGGACGGCTACACCTTC.

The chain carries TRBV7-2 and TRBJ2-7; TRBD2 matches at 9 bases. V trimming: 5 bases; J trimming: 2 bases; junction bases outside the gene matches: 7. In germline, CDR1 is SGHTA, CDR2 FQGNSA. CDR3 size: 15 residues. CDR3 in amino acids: CASSGRLAGTYEQYF. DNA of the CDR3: TGTGCCAGCAGCGGGCGGCTAGCGGGGACCTACGAGCAGTACTTC. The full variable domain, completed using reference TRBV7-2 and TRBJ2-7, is GAGVSQSPSNKVTEKGKDVELRCDPISGHTALYWYRQSLGQGLEFLIYFQGNSAPDKSGLPSDRFSAERTGGSVSTLTIQRTQQEDSAVYLCASSGRLAGTYEQYFGPGTRLTVT.

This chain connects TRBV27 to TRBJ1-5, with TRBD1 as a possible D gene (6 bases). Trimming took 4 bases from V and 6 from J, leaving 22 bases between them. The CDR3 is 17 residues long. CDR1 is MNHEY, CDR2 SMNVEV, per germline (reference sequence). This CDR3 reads CASSSQQIQGRGQPQHF. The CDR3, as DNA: TGTGCCAGCAGTTCGCAGCAGATACAGGGTAGAGGTCAGCCCCAGCATTTT.

CDR3 loop: CASSLLGGIYGYTF. The CDR3 DNA sequence: TGTGCCAGCAGCTTACTCGGCGGAATCTATGGCTACACCTTC. The V and J genes are TRBV5-5 and TRBJ1-2; D is uncertain. Germline values: CDR1 SGHKS, CDR2 YYEKEE (reference sequence). The CDR3 covers 14 residues. The V end lost 2 bases, the J end lost 4 bases, and 12 bases lay between the germline ends.

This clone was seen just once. Written as DNA, the CDR3 is TGTGCCAGCAGCCAAGGGCCAGATACGCAGTATTTT. Translated: CASSQGPDTQYF. This chain joins TRBV3-1 (or the pseudogene TRBV3-2) and TRBJ2-3, with D unclear. The CDR3 runs to 12 residues. Germline assignment: CDR1 LGHDT and CDR2 YNNKEL (reference sequence). V lost 1 base and J lost 4, with 3 bases in between.

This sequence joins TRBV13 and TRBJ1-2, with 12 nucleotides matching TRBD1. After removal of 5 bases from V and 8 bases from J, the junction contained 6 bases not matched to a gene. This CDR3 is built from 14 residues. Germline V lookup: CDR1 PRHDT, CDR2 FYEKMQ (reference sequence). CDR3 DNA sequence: TGTGCCAGCAGCGGGGGACAGGGGGCGGCAGGCTACACCTTC. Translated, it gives CASSGGQGAAGYTF.

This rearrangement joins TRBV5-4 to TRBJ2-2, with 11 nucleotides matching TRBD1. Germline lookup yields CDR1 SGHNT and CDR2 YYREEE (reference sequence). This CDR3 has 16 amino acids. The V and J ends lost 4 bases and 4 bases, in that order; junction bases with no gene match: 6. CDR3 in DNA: TGTGCCAGCAGCCTTGGACAGGGGGCGCTCACCGGGGAGCTGTTTTTT. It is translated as CASSLGQGALTGELFF.

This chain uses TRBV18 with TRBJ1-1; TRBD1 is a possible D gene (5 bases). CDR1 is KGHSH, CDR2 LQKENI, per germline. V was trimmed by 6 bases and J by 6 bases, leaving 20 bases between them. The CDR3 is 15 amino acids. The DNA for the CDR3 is TGTGCCAGCTCCCAACACCAAGGGGCAGGAGCTGAAGCTTTCTTT. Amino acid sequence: CASSQHQGAGAEAFF.

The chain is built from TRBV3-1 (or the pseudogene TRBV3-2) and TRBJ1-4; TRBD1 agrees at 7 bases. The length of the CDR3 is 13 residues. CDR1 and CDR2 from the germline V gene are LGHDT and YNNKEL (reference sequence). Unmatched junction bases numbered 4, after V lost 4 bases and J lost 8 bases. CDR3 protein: CASSPTGSEKLFF. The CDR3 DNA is TGTGCCAGCAGCCCGACAGGGTCCGAAAAACTGTTTTTT.

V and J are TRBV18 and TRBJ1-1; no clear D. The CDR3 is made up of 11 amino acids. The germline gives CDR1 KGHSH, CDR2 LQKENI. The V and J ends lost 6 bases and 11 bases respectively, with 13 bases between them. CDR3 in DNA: TGTGCCAGCTCGCCGGACTTGGGGGCTTTCTTT. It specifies CASSPDLGAFF.

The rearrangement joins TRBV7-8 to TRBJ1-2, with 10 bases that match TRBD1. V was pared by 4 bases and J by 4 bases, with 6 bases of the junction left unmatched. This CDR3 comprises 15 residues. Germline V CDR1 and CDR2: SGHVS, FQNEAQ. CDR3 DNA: TGTGCCAGCAGCTCCGGCCGGGACAGGGGCTATGGCTACACCTTC. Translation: CASSSGRDRGYGYTF. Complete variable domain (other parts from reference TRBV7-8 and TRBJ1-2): GAGVSQSPRYKVAKRGQDVALRCDPISGHVSLFWYQQALGQGPEFLTYFQNEAQLDKSGLPSDRFFAERPEGSVSTLKIQRTQQEDSAVYLCASSSGRDRGYGYTFGSGTRLTVV.

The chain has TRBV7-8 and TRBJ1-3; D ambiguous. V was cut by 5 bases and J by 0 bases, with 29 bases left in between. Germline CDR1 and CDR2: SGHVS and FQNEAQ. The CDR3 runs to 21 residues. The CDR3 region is CASSAHKTERNIYSSGNTIYF. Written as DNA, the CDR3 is TGTGCCAGCAGCGCCCACAAAACAGAAAGAAATATTTATAGCTCTGGAAACACCATATATTTT.

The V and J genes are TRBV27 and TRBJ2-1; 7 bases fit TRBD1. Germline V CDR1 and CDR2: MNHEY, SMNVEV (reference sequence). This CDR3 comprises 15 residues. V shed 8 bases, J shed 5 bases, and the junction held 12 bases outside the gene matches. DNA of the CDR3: TGTGCCAGCGGAACAGGGGCAGGGGATGACAATGAGCAGTTCTTC. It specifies CASGTGAGDDNEQFF.

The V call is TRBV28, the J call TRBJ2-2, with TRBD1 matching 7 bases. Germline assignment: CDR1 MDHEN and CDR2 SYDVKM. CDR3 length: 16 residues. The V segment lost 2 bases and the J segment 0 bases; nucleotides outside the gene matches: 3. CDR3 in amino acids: CASSLLGTANTGELFF. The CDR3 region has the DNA TGTGCCAGCAGTTTACTCGGGACAGCGAACACCGGGGAGCTGTTTTTT.

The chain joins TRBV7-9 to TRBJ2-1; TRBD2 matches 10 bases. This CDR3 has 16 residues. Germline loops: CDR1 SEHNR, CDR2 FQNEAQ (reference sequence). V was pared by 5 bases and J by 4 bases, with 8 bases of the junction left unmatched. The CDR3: CASSAGLAALYNEQFF. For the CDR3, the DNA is TGTGCCAGCAGCGCCGGACTAGCGGCTTTATACAATGAGCAGTTCTTC.

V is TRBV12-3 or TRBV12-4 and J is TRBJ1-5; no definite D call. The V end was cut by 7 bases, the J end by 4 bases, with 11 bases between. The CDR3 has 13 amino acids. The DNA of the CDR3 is TGTGCCAGCACCCTATCCTTGAATCAGCCCCAGCATTTT. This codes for CASTLSLNQPQHF.

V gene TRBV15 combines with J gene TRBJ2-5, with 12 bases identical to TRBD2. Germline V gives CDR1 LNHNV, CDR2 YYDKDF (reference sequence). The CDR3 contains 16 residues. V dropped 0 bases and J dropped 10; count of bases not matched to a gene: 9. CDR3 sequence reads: CATSRDFGLAGGNQYF. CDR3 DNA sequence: TGTGCCACCAGCAGAGATTTTGGGCTAGCGGGGGGGAACCAGTACTTC.

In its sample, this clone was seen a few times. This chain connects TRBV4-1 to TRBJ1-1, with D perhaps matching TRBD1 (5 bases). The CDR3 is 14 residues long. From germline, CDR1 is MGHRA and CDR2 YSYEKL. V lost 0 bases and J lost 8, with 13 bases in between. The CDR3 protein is CASSQDPYRREAFF. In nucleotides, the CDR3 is TGCGCCAGCAGCCAAGATCCCTACAGGAGAGAAGCTTTCTTT.

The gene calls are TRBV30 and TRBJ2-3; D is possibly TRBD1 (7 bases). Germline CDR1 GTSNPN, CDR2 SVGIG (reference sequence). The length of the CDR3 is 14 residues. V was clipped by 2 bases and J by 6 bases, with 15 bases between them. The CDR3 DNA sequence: TGTGCCTGGAGTTGGCAGGGGGGCGACGATACGCAGTATTTT. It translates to CAWSWQGGDDTQYF.

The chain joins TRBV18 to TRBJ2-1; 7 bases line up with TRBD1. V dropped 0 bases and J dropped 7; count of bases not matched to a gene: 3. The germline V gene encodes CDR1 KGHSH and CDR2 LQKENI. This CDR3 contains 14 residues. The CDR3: CASSPPTGSNEQFF. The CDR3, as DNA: TGTGCCAGCTCACCACCGACAGGGTCGAATGAGCAGTTCTTC.

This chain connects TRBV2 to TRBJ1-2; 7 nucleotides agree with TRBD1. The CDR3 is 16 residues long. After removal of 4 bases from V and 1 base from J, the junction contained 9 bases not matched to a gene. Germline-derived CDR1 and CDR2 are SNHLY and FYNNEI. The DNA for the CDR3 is TGTGCCAGCAGTGCAAGTGGGACAGCGGTTAACTATGGCTACACCTTC. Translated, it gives CASSASGTAVNYGYTF.

CDR3 nucleotide sequence: TGTGCCAGCAGCTTAGGGTGGGACAGACGGAACACTGAAGCTTTCTTT. It yields the protein CASSLGWDRRNTEAFF. V is TRBV13 and J is TRBJ1-1; 7 positions agree with TRBD1. The germline V gene has CDR1 PRHDT and CDR2 FYEKMQ (reference sequence). The CDR3 covers 16 residues. V was pared by 0 bases and J by 1 base, with 5 bases of the junction left unmatched.

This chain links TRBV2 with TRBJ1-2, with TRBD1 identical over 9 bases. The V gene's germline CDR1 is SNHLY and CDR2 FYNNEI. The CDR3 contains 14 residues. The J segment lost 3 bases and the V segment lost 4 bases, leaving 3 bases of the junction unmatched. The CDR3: CASSGTGGDYGYTF. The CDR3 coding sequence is TGTGCCAGCAGTGGTACAGGGGGCGACTATGGCTACACCTTC.

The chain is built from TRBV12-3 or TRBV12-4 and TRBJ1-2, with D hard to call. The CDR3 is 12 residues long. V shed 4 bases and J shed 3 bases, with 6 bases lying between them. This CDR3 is CASSSRDYGYTF. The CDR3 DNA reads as TGTGCCAGCAGTTCACGGGACTATGGCTACACCTTC.